This note documents a single T cell receptor (beta chain) sequence. This sample is part of a study of blood T cell repertoires in COVID-19. For the study at large: The samples span acute and convalescent COVID-19 from the United States, Italy and Spain. From T cells, B-cell-depleted T cells, or PBMCs came the material, which was cDNA or gDNA.

Germline V lookup: CDR1 SGHTA, CDR2 FQGNSA. Trimming stripped 3 bases from V and 3 bases from J, with 12 bases between. The CDR3 totals 14 residues. Under the authors' procedure: Counts of nucleated cells, estimated from reference gene primer amplification, were obtained. The assay was immunoSEQ multiplex PCR, and TCRdb's table has in-frame clones only and misses some. Clonal size and the V and J genes are those of that table, whereas D and trimming came from the DNA. This table has under 50,000 clones, 92% appearing once. Sequences were obtained from peripheral blood. The chain recombines TRBV7-2 with TRBJ2-7; possible D gene TRBD1, 6 bases. The sequence derives from a human donor in a cohort sampled during active COVID-19. The CDR3 is CASSFRQGRYEQYF. For the CDR3, the DNA is TGTGCCAGCAGCTTTAGGCAGGGGCGCTACGAGCAGTACTTC.